This TCR beta chain stems from a study of shared clonotypes between healthy human individuals. Study context: For every donor, three CD4 naive, three CD4 memory, two CD8 naive and one CD8 memory plates were used. Whole-study findings and limits: It was expected that sequencing depth would affect clonotype sharing among donors. Larger estimated richness was generally recorded for naive subsets relative to memory subsets.

Measured with immunoSEQ multiplex PCR; TCRdb has only the in-frame clones, and not every one. This table holds under 2,500,000 clones, approximately 95% found once. Subsets obtained from CD4+ cells comprised CD45RA+ naive and CD45RA-negative memory cells. This CDR3 is 15 amino acids long. Germline V gene sequence: CDR1 SGDLS, CDR2 YYNGEE. The ends were cut back, 3 bases at V and 1 base at J, with 13 bases in the middle. This clone was detected once. Antigen: not known. This rearrangement joins TRBV9 to TRBJ1-2; D might be TRBD1 (5 bases). Sequenced sample: naive CD4+ T cells sorted from blood. As for subset: CD45RA+ positively selected. This sequence originates from a man aged 18 to 30 in good health. The CDR3 here is CASSAGSINNYGYTF. The CDR3 bases are TGTGCCAGCAGCGCAGGGAGTATTAATAACTATGGCTACACCTTC.